These 11 T cell receptor beta chains originate from one sample sequenced in a study of shared clonotypes between healthy human individuals. The method was immunoSEQ multiplex PCR; TCRdb's version includes in-frame clones alone and lacks a portion of them. The table includes 1 million to 1.3 million clones, approximately 78% detected once. Sequencing used memory CD4+ T cells from PBMCs. Subset meaning: CD45RA-negative fraction. These TCRs come from a man between 18 and 29 years old in good health. Some clones in this sample may be carry-over from other donors' samples.

This rearrangement joins TRBV6-4 to TRBJ2-2; D not resolved. Germline assignment: CDR1 MRHNA and CDR2 SNTAGT. This CDR3 is built from 14 residues. Between the trimmed V and J ends, which lost 0 bases and 3 bases, there was a span of 5 bases. This chain's CDR3 is CASSDSRDTGELFF. The DNA of the CDR3 is TGTGCCAGCAGTGACTCTCGGGACACCGGGGAGCTGTTTTTT.

As concerns this clone: Other DNA variants within this sample encode the same CDR3. V gene TRBV5-1 combines with J gene TRBJ1-2; 7 bases line up with TRBD1. This CDR3 contains 17 residues. V was clipped by 8 bases and J by 5 bases; unmatched bases: 21. Germline loops: CDR1 SGHRS, CDR2 YFSETQ. CDR3 coding DNA: TGCGCCAGTAGCCGCAGAAACCCGGGACAGACAATTTATGGCTACACCTTC. Its translation: CASSRRNPGQTIYGYTF.

This clone was recorded a few times. The chain combines TRBV28 with TRBJ1-2; 10 nucleotides agree with TRBD1. Per germline, CDR1 MDHEN and CDR2 SYDVKM. V lost 6 bases, J lost 8 bases, and 6 bases stayed unmatched. CDR3 size: 13 residues. This chain's CDR3 is CASSQGQGDGYTF. Here the CDR3 DNA reads TGTGCCAGCAGCCAAGGACAGGGGGACGGCTACACCTTC.

The V and J genes are TRBV5-6 and TRBJ2-1; D is perhaps TRBD2 (6 bases). The length of the CDR3 is 16 residues. Germline CDR1 reads SGHDT; CDR2 reads YYEEEE. Trimming took 2 bases from V and 0 from J, leaving 12 bases between them. As DNA, the CDR3 is TGTGCCAGCAGCTTACGTAGCGGACGCTCCTACAATGAGCAGTTCTTC. Protein product: CASSLRSGRSYNEQFF.

V is TRBV5-1 and J is TRBJ1-2; the match to TRBD1 covers 7 bases. This CDR3 has 14 amino acids. Germline trimming cut 4 bases from V and 2 bases from J; bases unmatched to any gene: 5. Germline lookup yields CDR1 SGHRS and CDR2 YFSETQ. The CDR3 DNA is TGCGCCAGCAGCCGCGAGGGGGCAAACTATGGCTACACCTTC. This gives the protein CASSREGANYGYTF. The full variable domain, in which reference TRBV5-1 and TRBJ1-2 provide the parts outside the CDR3, is KAGVTQTPRYLIKTRGQQVTLSCSPISGHRSVSWYQQTPGQGLQFLFEYFSETQRNKGNFPGRFSGRQFSNSRSEMNVSTLELGDSALYLCASSREGANYGYTFGSGTRLTVV.

The rearrangement uses TRBV27 and TRBJ1-2; TRBD1 matches at 7 bases. Per the germline V gene, CDR1 is MNHEY and CDR2 is SMNVEV (reference sequence). Losses at the gene ends were 0 bases for V and 4 bases for J; bases not matched to a gene: 5. CDR3 length: 15 residues. CDR3 protein: CASSLSGGAGYGYTF. DNA of the CDR3: TGTGCCAGCAGTTTATCAGGGGGCGCAGGCTATGGCTACACCTTC.

The J gene is TRBJ2-6, the V gene TRBV18; D remains ambiguous. Deletions cut 0 bases from V and 4 bases from J, with 13 bases between. There are 17 residues in the CDR3. Germline loops: CDR1 KGHSH, CDR2 LQKENI. The DNA of the CDR3 is TGTGCCAGCTCACCACCTATTCTTACAGAAGGGGCCAACGTCCTGACTTTC. It specifies CASSPPILTEGANVLTF. The whole variable domain, filled in from reference TRBV18 and TRBJ2-6, reads NAGVMQNPRHLVRRRGQEARLRCSPMKGHSHVYWYRQLPEEGLKFMVYLQKENIIDESGMPKERFSAEFPKEGPSILRIQQVVRGDSAAYFCASSPPILTEGANVLTFGAGSRLTVL.

The J gene is TRBJ2-1, the V gene TRBV6-5, with D unclear. The germline CDR1 and CDR2 sequences are MNHEY and SVGAGI. Trimming pared 8 bases from V and 7 bases from J, leaving 18 bases between. CDR3 length: 14 amino acids. The CDR3 here is CASGPIELRNEQFF. The CDR3 DNA reads TGTGCCAGCGGACCCATCGAACTCAGGAATGAGCAGTTCTTC.

This chain joins TRBV28 and TRBJ2-5, with unresolved D. The CDR3 has 15 residues. CDR1 MDHEN and CDR2 SYDVKM come from the germline V gene. V lost 4 bases and J lost 5, with 17 bases in between. The CDR3, as DNA: TGTGCCAGCAGTTCTGATAGGTCTGGAAGCGAGACCCAGTACTTC. Its protein product is CASSSDRSGSETQYF.

This chain joins TRBV21-1 and TRBJ2-3; the table's D call, TRBD1, was not checked against the DNA. TRBV21-1 is recorded as a pseudogene. This CDR3 spans 15 amino acids. The CDR3 DNA reads as TGTGCCAGCAGCAATTTGGCAGATAGCACAGATACGCAGTATTTT. The encoded protein is CASSNLADSTDTQYF.

The chain uses TRBV5-8 and TRBJ2-7; D is perhaps TRBD1 or TRBD2 (7 bases each). CDR3 size: 14 residues. V was shortened by 4 bases and J by 3 bases, with 14 bases between the two germline ends. CDR1 and CDR2 (germline): SGHTS, YDEGEE. The CDR3 DNA is TGTGCCAGCAGCCGCAGGGGGGGAAACTACGAGCAGTACTTC. Protein sequence: CASSRRGGNYEQYF.